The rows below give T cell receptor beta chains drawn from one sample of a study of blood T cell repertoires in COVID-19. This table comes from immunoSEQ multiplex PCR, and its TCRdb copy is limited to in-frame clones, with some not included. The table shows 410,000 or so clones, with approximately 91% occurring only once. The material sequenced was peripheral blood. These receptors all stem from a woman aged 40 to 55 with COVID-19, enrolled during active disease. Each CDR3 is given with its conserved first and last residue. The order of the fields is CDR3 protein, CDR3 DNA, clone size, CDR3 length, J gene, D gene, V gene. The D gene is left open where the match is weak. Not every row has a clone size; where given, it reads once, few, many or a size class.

cdr3_aa: CASSFRGFNYNEQFF; cdr3_nt: TGCGCCAGCAGCTTCAGGGGGTTTAACTACAATGAGCAGTTCTTC; clone_size: NA; cdr3_length: 15; j_call: TRBJ2-1; d_call: TRBD1; v_call: TRBV5-1
cdr3_aa: CASSIQGRGNQPQHF; cdr3_nt: TGTGCCAGCTCGATACAGGGAAGGGGCAATCAGCCCCAGCATTTT; clone_size: NA; cdr3_length: 15; j_call: TRBJ1-5; d_call: NA; v_call: TRBV18
cdr3_aa: CASSSAGGASYEQYF; cdr3_nt: TGTGCCAGCAGCTCTGCGGGGGGGGCCTCCTACGAGCAGTACTTC; clone_size: once; cdr3_length: 15; j_call: TRBJ2-7; d_call: TRBD2; v_call: TRBV28
cdr3_aa: CASSLTGRGSGANVLTF; cdr3_nt: TGTGCCAGCAGTTTGACAGGGCGCGGGTCTGGGGCCAACGTCCTGACTTTC; clone_size: NA; cdr3_length: 17; j_call: TRBJ2-6; d_call: TRBD1; v_call: TRBV27
cdr3_aa: CASRRGAGTEAFF; cdr3_nt: TGTGCCAGCCGGCGGGGGGCGGGCACTGAAGCTTTCTTT; clone_size: NA; cdr3_length: 13; j_call: TRBJ1-1; d_call: NA; v_call: TRBV19
cdr3_aa: CASRDTGFSNEQYF; cdr3_nt: TGCGCCAGCAGAGATACAGGGTTCTCTAACGAGCAGTACTTC; clone_size: NA; cdr3_length: 14; j_call: TRBJ2-7; d_call: NA; v_call: TRBV5-1
cdr3_aa: CASSFQGATYEQYF; cdr3_nt: TGTGCCAGCAGTTTTCAGGGCGCGACCTACGAGCAGTACTTC; clone_size: NA; cdr3_length: 14; j_call: TRBJ2-7; d_call: NA; v_call: TRBV28
cdr3_aa: CASSLARGQGIRYTF; cdr3_nt: TGTGCCAGCAGCTTAGCGAGGGGACAGGGGATTCGCTACACCTTC; clone_size: NA; cdr3_length: 15; j_call: TRBJ1-2; d_call: TRBD1; v_call: TRBV7-2
cdr3_aa: CASSQEVLETGELFF; cdr3_nt: TGCGCCAGCAGCCAAGAGGTACTGGAGACCGGGGAGCTGTTTTTT; clone_size: NA; cdr3_length: 15; j_call: TRBJ2-2; d_call: NA; v_call: TRBV4-3
cdr3_aa: CASSTRGGDHEQYF; cdr3_nt: TGTGCCAGCAGTACGAGGGGGGGGGACCACGAGCAGTACTTC; clone_size: few; cdr3_length: 14; j_call: TRBJ2-7; d_call: NA; v_call: TRBV5-4
cdr3_aa: CASSFAVNTEAFF; cdr3_nt: TGTGCCAGCAGCTTCGCAGTGAACACTGAAGCTTTCTTT; clone_size: NA; cdr3_length: 13; j_call: TRBJ1-1; d_call: NA; v_call: TRBV7-3
cdr3_aa: CASSLVKAATYNEQFF; cdr3_nt: TGTGCCAGCAGCTTAGTCAAAGCGGCGACCTACAATGAGCAGTTCTTC; clone_size: NA; cdr3_length: 16; j_call: TRBJ2-1; d_call: NA; v_call: TRBV7-9
cdr3_aa: CASSPVQGVQPQHF; cdr3_nt: TGTGCCAGCAGTCCAGTACAGGGGGTTCAGCCCCAGCATTTT; clone_size: NA; cdr3_length: 14; j_call: TRBJ1-5; d_call: TRBD1; v_call: TRBV28
cdr3_aa: CASSISRGMTGELFF; cdr3_nt: TGTGCCAGTAGTATTTCGCGGGGAATGACCGGGGAGCTGTTTTTT; clone_size: NA; cdr3_length: 15; j_call: TRBJ2-2; d_call: NA; v_call: TRBV19
cdr3_aa: CASSLNWDSNTEAFF; cdr3_nt: TGTGCCAGCAGCTTAAATTGGGACAGCAACACTGAAGCTTTCTTT; clone_size: NA; cdr3_length: 15; j_call: TRBJ1-1; d_call: TRBD1; v_call: TRBV7-9
cdr3_aa: CASSEALRTSGVWYEQYF; cdr3_nt: TGTGCCAGCAGTGAAGCGCTTCGAACTAGCGGGGTGTGGTACGAGCAGTACTTC; clone_size: NA; cdr3_length: 18; j_call: TRBJ2-7; d_call: TRBD2; v_call: TRBV2
cdr3_aa: CAYSYPGLIEKLFF; cdr3_nt: TGTGCCTACTCATACCCGGGGTTGATTGAAAAACTGTTTTTT; clone_size: NA; cdr3_length: 14; j_call: TRBJ1-4; d_call: NA; v_call: TRBV30
cdr3_aa: CASSRWSTNTEAFF; cdr3_nt: TGTGCCAGCAGTCGATGGTCTACGAACACTGAAGCTTTCTTT; clone_size: NA; cdr3_length: 14; j_call: TRBJ1-1; d_call: NA; v_call: TRBV7-2
cdr3_aa: CASSYGRGFNYGYTF; cdr3_nt: TGTGCCAGCAGTTACGGGCGGGGATTTAACTATGGCTACACCTTC; clone_size: NA; cdr3_length: 15; j_call: TRBJ1-2; d_call: NA; v_call: TRBV6-5
cdr3_aa: CASSHLAGGPETQYF; cdr3_nt: TGTGCCAGCAGCCACCTAGCGGGAGGCCCGGAGACCCAGTACTTC; clone_size: NA; cdr3_length: 15; j_call: TRBJ2-5; d_call: TRBD2; v_call: TRBV3-1/TRBV3-2
cdr3_aa: CASSYYRGGKDQPQHF; cdr3_nt: TGTGCCAGCAGTTATTACAGGGGGGGTAAGGATCAGCCCCAGCATTTT; clone_size: NA; cdr3_length: 16; j_call: TRBJ1-5; d_call: TRBD1; v_call: TRBV6-2/TRBV6-3
cdr3_aa: CASSFSAEGETNYGYTF; cdr3_nt: TGTGCCAGCAGTTTCTCTGCCGAGGGGGAGACTAACTATGGCTACACCTTC; clone_size: NA; cdr3_length: 17; j_call: TRBJ1-2; d_call: NA; v_call: TRBV27
cdr3_aa: CASSRTPNTEAFF; cdr3_nt: TGTGCCAGCAGCAGAACACCGAACACTGAAGCTTTCTTT; clone_size: few; cdr3_length: 13; j_call: TRBJ1-1; d_call: NA; v_call: TRBV11-1
cdr3_aa: CASSYSSSLYGYTF; cdr3_nt: TGTGCCAGCAGTTACTCGTCAAGCCTCTATGGCTACACCTTC; clone_size: NA; cdr3_length: 14; j_call: TRBJ1-2; d_call: NA; v_call: TRBV6-5
cdr3_aa: CAISHDRAATNEKLFF; cdr3_nt: TGTGCCATCAGTCACGACAGGGCGGCAACTAATGAAAAACTGTTTTTT; clone_size: NA; cdr3_length: 16; j_call: TRBJ1-4; d_call: TRBD1; v_call: TRBV10-3
cdr3_aa: CAWSVQRGYYEQYF; cdr3_nt: TGTGCCTGGAGTGTACAAAGGGGTTATTACGAGCAGTACTTC; clone_size: NA; cdr3_length: 14; j_call: TRBJ2-7; d_call: NA; v_call: TRBV30
cdr3_aa: CASSVVGLAHNEQFF; cdr3_nt: TGTGCCAGCAGCGTAGTGGGACTAGCACACAATGAGCAGTTCTTC; clone_size: NA; cdr3_length: 15; j_call: TRBJ2-1; d_call: TRBD2; v_call: TRBV9
cdr3_aa: CASSLKALGQGSSPLHF; cdr3_nt: TGCGCCAGCAGCTTGAAAGCTTTGGGACAGGGGAGTTCACCCCTCCACTTT; clone_size: NA; cdr3_length: 17; j_call: TRBJ1-6; d_call: TRBD1; v_call: TRBV5-1
cdr3_aa: CASNGRRTSTDTQYF; cdr3_nt: TGTGCCAGTAATGGTAGGCGGACTAGCACAGATACGCAGTATTTT; clone_size: NA; cdr3_length: 15; j_call: TRBJ2-3; d_call: NA; v_call: TRBV19
cdr3_aa: CACPGQRTDTQYF; cdr3_nt: TGTGCCTGCCCAGGACAGCGCACAGATACGCAGTATTTT; clone_size: NA; cdr3_length: 13; j_call: TRBJ2-3; d_call: NA; v_call: TRBV19
cdr3_aa: CASSPGQGNEKLFF; cdr3_nt: TGTGCCAGCAGCCCGGGACAGGGGAATGAAAAACTGTTTTTT; clone_size: NA; cdr3_length: 14; j_call: TRBJ1-4; d_call: TRBD1; v_call: TRBV6-4